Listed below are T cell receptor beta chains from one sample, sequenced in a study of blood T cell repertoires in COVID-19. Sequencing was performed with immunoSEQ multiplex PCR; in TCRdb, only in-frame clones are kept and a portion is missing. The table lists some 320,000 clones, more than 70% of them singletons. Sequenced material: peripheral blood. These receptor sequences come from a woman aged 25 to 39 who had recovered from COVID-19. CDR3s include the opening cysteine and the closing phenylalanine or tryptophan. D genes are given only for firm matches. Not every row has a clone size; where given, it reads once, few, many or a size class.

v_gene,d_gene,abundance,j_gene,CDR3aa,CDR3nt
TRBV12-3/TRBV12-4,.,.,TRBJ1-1,CASTIQGAPEAFF,TGTGCCAGCACCATACAGGGTGCGCCTGAAGCTTTCTTT
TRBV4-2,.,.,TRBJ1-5,CASSQDGGLIGDQPQHF,TGTGCCAGCAGCCAAGATGGCGGGCTCATCGGAGATCAGCCCCAGCATTTT
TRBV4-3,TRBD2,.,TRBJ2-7,CASSWTRGPYEQYF,TGCGCCAGCAGCTGGACTAGGGGACCCTACGAGCAGTACTTC
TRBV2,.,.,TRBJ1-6,CAEATQANSPLHF,TGTGCCGAAGCAACCCAGGCTAATTCACCCCTCCACTTT
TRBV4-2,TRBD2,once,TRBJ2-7,CASSQDGLAGIPYEQYF,TGTGCCAGCAGCCAAGATGGGTTAGCGGGGATTCCCTACGAGCAGTACTTC
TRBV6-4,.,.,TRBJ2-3,CASSVGGGTTDTQYF,TGTGCCAGCAGTGTAGGGGGGGGGACCACAGATACGCAGTATTTT
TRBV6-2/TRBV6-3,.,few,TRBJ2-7,CASSYSSRGEQYF,TGTGCCAGCAGTTACTCTTCACGGGGCGAGCAGTACTTC
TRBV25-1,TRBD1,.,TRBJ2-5,CASSASTGGYQETQYF,TGTGCCAGCAGTGCCTCGACAGGGGGGTACCAAGAGACCCAGTACTTC
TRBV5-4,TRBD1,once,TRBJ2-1,CASSLGQGLYNEQFF,TGTGCCAGCAGCCTCGGACAGGGGCTATACAATGAGCAGTTCTTC
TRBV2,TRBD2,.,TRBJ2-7,CASTLGPAGAYEQYF,TGTGCCAGCACCCTAGGTCCAGCGGGGGCCTACGAGCAGTACTTC
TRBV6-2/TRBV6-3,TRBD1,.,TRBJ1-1,CASSWDRGAEAFF,TGTGCCAGCAGCTGGGACAGGGGAGCTGAAGCTTTCTTT
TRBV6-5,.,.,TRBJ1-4,CASRRALNEKLFF,TGTGCCAGCCGGAGGGCCCTTAATGAAAAACTGTTTTTT
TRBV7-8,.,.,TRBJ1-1,CASSYGQNTEAFF,TGTGCCAGCAGCTACGGACAGAACACTGAAGCTTTCTTT
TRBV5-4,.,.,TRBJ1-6,CASSLEQGNSPLHF,TGTGCCAGCAGCTTGGAGCAGGGGAATTCACCCCTCCACTTT
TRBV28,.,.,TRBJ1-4,CASSLLANEKLFF,TGTGCCAGCAGTTTATTAGCTAATGAAAAACTGTTTTTT
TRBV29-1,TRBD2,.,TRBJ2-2,CSVFGLAGSGELFF,TGCAGCGTTTTCGGACTAGCGGGGTCCGGGGAGCTGTTTTTT
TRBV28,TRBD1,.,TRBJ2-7,CASSMGQAYEQYF,TGTGCCAGCAGTATGGGACAGGCCTACGAGCAGTACTTC
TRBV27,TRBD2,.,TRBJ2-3,CASSLGLAGGTSTDTQYF,TGTGCCAGCAGTTTAGGGTTAGCGGGGGGGACTAGCACAGATACGCAGTATTTT
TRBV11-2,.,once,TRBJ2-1,CASSSSRAAQYNEQFF,TGTGCCAGCAGCTCAAGCAGGGCCGCGCAATACAATGAGCAGTTCTTC
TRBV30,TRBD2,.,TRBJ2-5,CAWSTLLSGGQYF,TGTGCCTGGAGTACTCTCCTGAGCGGGGGCCAGTACTTC
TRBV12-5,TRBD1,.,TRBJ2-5,CASGSHLDRGRETQYF,TGTGCTAGTGGTTCCCACCTAGACAGGGGTAGGGAGACCCAGTACTTC
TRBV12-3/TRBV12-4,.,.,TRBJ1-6,CASRYRALIPLHF,TGTGCCAGCAGATACAGGGCTTTGATCCCCCTCCACTTT
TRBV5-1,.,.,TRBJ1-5,CASSFSAGNNQPQHF,TGCGCCAGCAGCTTCAGCGCAGGGAACAATCAGCCCCAGCATTTT
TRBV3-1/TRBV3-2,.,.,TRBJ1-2,CASSQGAVYGYTF,TGTGCCAGCAGCCAAGGGGCAGTCTATGGCTACACCTTC
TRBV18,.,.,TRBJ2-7,CASSPADTYEQYF,TGTGCCAGCTCACCAGCGGACACCTACGAGCAGTACTTC
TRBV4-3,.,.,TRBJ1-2,CASSQDKDSRNYGYTF,TGCGCCAGCAGCCAAGATAAAGACAGCCGCAACTATGGCTACACCTTC
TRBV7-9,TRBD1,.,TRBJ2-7,CASSLGRRTGSYEQYF,TGTGCCAGCAGCTTAGGTCGTCGGACAGGGTCCTACGAGCAGTACTTC
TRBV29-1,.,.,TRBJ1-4,CSVVGSFGEKLFF,TGCAGCGTTGTGGGGAGTTTTGGTGAAAAACTGTTTTTT
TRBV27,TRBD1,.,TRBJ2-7,CASSRTSGTEVYEQYF,TGTGCCAGCAGTCGCACATCCGGGACAGAAGTCTACGAGCAGTACTTC
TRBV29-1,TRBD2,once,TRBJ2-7,CSVESGGGDEQYF,TGCAGCGTTGAAAGCGGGGGAGGGGACGAGCAGTACTTC
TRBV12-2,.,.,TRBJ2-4,CASRLVPPAGGRF,TGTGCAAGTCGCCTAGTCCCCCCGGCAGGGGGGCGATTC
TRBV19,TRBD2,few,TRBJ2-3,CASSGGAGADTQYF,TGTGCCAGTAGCGGGGGGGCGGGAGCAGATACGCAGTATTTT
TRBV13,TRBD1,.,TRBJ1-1,CASSLGQGGEAFF,TGTGCCAGCAGCTTAGGCCAAGGGGGCGAAGCTTTCTTT
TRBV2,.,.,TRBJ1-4,CASSDAGGPNEKLFF,TGTGCCAGCAGTGATGCGGGGGGCCCTAATGAAAAACTGTTTTTT
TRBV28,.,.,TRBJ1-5,CASSQEDSQPQHF,TGTGCCAGCAGCCAAGAGGACAGTCAGCCCCAGCATTTT
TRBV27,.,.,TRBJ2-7,CASSPTGPYEQYF,TGTGCCAGCAGTCCGACAGGCCCCTACGAGCAGTACTTC
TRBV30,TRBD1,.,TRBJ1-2,CACGPYSGGSYYGYTF,TGTGCCTGCGGCCCCTATTCAGGGGGCTCCTATTATGGCTACACCTTC
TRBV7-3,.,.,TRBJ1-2,CASSPTGGTGDGYTF,TGTGCCAGCAGCCCGACAGGTGGGACCGGGGATGGCTACACCTTC
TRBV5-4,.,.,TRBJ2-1,CASSLVAYNEQFF,TGTGCCAGCAGCTTGGTAGCGTACAATGAGCAGTTCTTC
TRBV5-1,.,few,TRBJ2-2,CASSLAGTSNTGELFF,TGCGCCAGCAGCTTGGCTGGCACCTCGAACACCGGGGAGCTGTTTTTT
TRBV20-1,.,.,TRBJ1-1,CSARGSLEAFF,TGCAGTGCTAGGGGGAGCCTTGAAGCTTTCTTT
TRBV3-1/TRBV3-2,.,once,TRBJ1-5,CASSHGAQPQHF,TGTGCCAGCAGCCATGGGGCTCAGCCCCAGCATTTT
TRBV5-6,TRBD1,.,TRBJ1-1,CASSLGQGALSTEAFF,TGTGCCAGCAGCTTGGGTCAGGGGGCATTGAGCACTGAAGCTTTCTTT
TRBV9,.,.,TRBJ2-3,CASSAADATDTQYF,TGTGCCAGCAGCGCCGCGGATGCAACAGATACGCAGTATTTT
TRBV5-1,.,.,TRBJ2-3,CASSLYRNKADTQYF,TGCGCCAGCAGCTTGTACAGGAATAAGGCAGATACGCAGTATTTT
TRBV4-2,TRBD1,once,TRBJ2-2,CASSLPHGTANTGELFF,TGTGCCAGCAGCCTCCCCCACGGGACAGCGAACACCGGGGAGCTGTTTTTT
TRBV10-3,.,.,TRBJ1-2,CAISESWSIRGYGYTF,TGTGCCATCAGTGAGTCGTGGTCTATCCGAGGCTATGGCTACACCTTC